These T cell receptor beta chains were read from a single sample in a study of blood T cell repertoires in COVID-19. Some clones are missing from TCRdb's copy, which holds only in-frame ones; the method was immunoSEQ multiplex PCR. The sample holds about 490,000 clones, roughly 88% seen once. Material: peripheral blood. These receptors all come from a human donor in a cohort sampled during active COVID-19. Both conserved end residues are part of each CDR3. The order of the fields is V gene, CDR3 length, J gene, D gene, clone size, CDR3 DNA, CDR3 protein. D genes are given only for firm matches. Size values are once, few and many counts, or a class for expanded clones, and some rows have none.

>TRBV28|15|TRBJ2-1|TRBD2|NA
TGTGCCAGCGTCCCGGGACTAGCGGGAGTTGGTGAGCAGTTCTTC
CASVPGLAGVGEQFF
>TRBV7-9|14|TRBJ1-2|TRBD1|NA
TGTGCCAGCAGCTATTCACAGGGGGTCTATGGCTACACCTTC
CASSYSQGVYGYTF
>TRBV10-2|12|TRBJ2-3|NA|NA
TGCGCCAGCGGGAGTAGCACAGATACGCAGTATTTT
CASGSSTDTQYF
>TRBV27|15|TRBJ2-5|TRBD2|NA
TGTGCCAGCAGTTTGAGGACTAGCGGGCTGGAGACCCAGTACTTC
CASSLRTSGLETQYF
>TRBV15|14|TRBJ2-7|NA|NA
TGTGCCACCAGCAGAGAAGGGAGCTTTTGGGAGCAGTACTTC
CATSREGSFWEQYF
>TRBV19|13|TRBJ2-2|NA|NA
TGTGCCAGTAGTAGGGGCTTAGCCGGGGAGCTGTTTTTT
CASSRGLAGELFF
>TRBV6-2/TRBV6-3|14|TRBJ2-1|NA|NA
TGTGCCAGCAGTTACTCTCCTAACCGTGATGAGCAGTTCTTC
CASSYSPNRDEQFF
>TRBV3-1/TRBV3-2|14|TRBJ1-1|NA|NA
TGTGCCAGCAGCCAAAAGGGAGGAAGAACTGAAGCTTTCTTT
CASSQKGGRTEAFF
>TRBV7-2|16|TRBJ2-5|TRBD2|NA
TGTGCCAGCAGCTTAAAGACTAGCGGGGGGGGAGAGACCCAGTACTTC
CASSLKTSGGGETQYF
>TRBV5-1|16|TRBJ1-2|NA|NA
TGCGCCAGCAGCGCACCCGGGACACCGGTCAACTATGGCTACACCTTC
CASSAPGTPVNYGYTF
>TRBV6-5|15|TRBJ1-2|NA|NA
TGTGCCAGCAAAGCCACAAGGGGACTTAGCTATGGCTACACCTTC
CASKATRGLSYGYTF
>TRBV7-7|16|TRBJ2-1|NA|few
TGTGCTAGCAGTCAAACTCACGGAGGATCCTACAATGAGCAGTTCTTC
CASSQTHGGSYNEQFF
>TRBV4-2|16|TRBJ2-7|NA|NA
TGTGCCAGCAGCCAAGATCTTATAGGAGGGCACTACGAGCAGTACTTC
CASSQDLIGGHYEQYF
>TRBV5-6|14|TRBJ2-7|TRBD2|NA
TGTGCCAGCAGCCCCCAGCGGGAGGTTTTCGAGCAGTACTTC
CASSPQREVFEQYF
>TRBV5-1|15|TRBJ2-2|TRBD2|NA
TGCGCCAGCAAGGGACTAGCGGGAAAGGCCGGGGAGCTGTTTTTT
CASKGLAGKAGELFF
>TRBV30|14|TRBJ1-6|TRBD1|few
TGTGCCTGGAGTTTAGACAGGGCGGGTTCACCCCTCCACTTT
CAWSLDRAGSPLHF
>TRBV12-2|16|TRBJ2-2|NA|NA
TGTGCAAGTCGCTTAGAAGGGGTGGACGACACCGGGGAGCTGTTTTTT
CASRLEGVDDTGELFF
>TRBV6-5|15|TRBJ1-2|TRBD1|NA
TGTGCCAGCACCGACCCGGGACAGTCCTTCTATGGCTACACCTTC
CASTDPGQSFYGYTF
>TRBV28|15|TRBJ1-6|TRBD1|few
TGTGCCAGCCGGAGGCCGGGACAGAATACTTCACCCCTCCACTTT
CASRRPGQNTSPLHF
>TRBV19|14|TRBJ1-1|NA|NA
TGTGCCAGTAGCCCGCAACAGGTAGGGACTGAAGCTTTCTTT
CASSPQQVGTEAFF
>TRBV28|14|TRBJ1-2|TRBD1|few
TGTGCCAGCAATACTCAGGGGGCGCTGTTTGGCTACACCTTC
CASNTQGALFGYTF
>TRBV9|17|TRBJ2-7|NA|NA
TGTGCCAGCAGCGCCCGTCCGGGTGCGGGTTCCCTCTACGAGCAGTACTTC
CASSARPGAGSLYEQYF
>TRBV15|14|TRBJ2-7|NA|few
TGTGCCACCAGCCACCTAGGGAGCTCCTACGAGCAGTACTTC
CATSHLGSSYEQYF